This is a list of T cell receptor beta chains from one sample in a study of technical replicates of blood from several donors. This table comes from immunoSEQ multiplex PCR, and its TCRdb copy is limited to in-frame clones, with some not included. The sample has around 81,000 clones, 95% seen once; the top ten hold 0.35% to 0.45%. The sample comprised T cells isolated from PBMCs. The receptors originated from a human donor in good health. The CDR3 runs from the conserved cysteine through the conserved F or W. The D gene is left open where the match is weak. Where a row states a size, it is once, few, many or the class of an expanded clone; other rows omit it.

j_call	clone_size	v_call	d_call	cdr3_aa	cdr3_nt
TRBJ2-7	NA	TRBV4-2	NA	CASSQETLGGAVYF	TGTGCCAGCAGCCAAGAGACCTTAGGGGGGGCGGTGTACTTC
TRBJ2-7	NA	TRBV4-3	TRBD1	CASSQDPGTDDEQYF	TGCGCCAGCAGCCAAGATCCCGGGACAGATGACGAGCAGTACTTC
TRBJ1-3	NA	TRBV27	NA	CASSRTAISGNTIYF	TGTGCCAGCAGTCGGACAGCCATCTCTGGAAACACCATATATTTT
TRBJ2-3	NA	TRBV2	NA	CASSLQSGIKADTQYF	TGTGCCAGCAGTTTACAATCCGGGATTAAGGCAGATACGCAGTATTTT
TRBJ2-2	NA	TRBV27	NA	CASSLGGRGAGELFF	TGTGCCAGCAGTTTAGGGGGGAGAGGGGCCGGGGAGCTGTTTTTT
TRBJ2-7	NA	TRBV30	TRBD2	CAWARGLAGDEQYF	TGTGCCTGGGCCCGTGGGCTAGCGGGAGACGAGCAGTACTTC
TRBJ1-4	NA	TRBV28	NA	CASSLPQGEKLFF	TGTGCCAGCAGTCTCCCCCAGGGGGAAAAACTGTTTTTT
TRBJ2-7	NA	TRBV7-9	TRBD1	CASSWDSISYEQYF	TGTGCCAGCAGCTGGGACAGCATTTCCTACGAGCAGTACTTC
TRBJ2-3	NA	TRBV2	TRBD1	CAGQGADTQYF	TGTGCCGGACAGGGGGCAGATACGCAGTATTTT
TRBJ2-7	NA	TRBV6-6	NA	CASTAGQYDEQYF	TGTGCCAGCACCGCGGGACAGTACGACGAGCAGTACTTC
TRBJ2-7	NA	TRBV30	TRBD2	CAWSEGLAVYEQYF	TGTGCCTGGAGTGAGGGACTAGCGGTTTACGAGCAGTACTTC
TRBJ2-7	NA	TRBV25-1	NA	CASSEAGGIEDEQYF	TGTGCCAGCAGTGAGGCTGGGGGGATTGAAGACGAGCAGTACTTC
TRBJ2-1	once	TRBV19	NA	CASSDLPTPEQFF	TGTGCCAGTAGTGATCTACCAACGCCGGAGCAGTTCTTC
TRBJ2-3	NA	TRBV13	TRBD2	CASSLYRLAGRTDTQYF	TGTGCCAGCAGCTTATATCGGCTAGCGGGACGCACAGATACGCAGTATTTT
TRBJ2-3	NA	TRBV9	NA	CASSGSYSEADTQYF	TGTGCCAGCAGCGGATCCTACTCCGAGGCCGATACGCAGTATTTT
TRBJ1-1	NA	TRBV10-3	NA	CAISDGTPPEAFF	TGTGCCATCAGTGACGGGACACCTCCCGAAGCTTTCTTT
TRBJ1-2	NA	TRBV7-9	NA	CASSPVEMGYTF	TGTGCCAGCAGCCCGGTGGAGATGGGCTACACCTTC
TRBJ2-7	NA	TRBV9	TRBD2	CASSASGASYEQYF	TGTGCCAGCAGCGCGAGCGGGGCTTCCTACGAGCAGTACTTC
TRBJ2-2	NA	TRBV28	NA	CASTPIYTGELFF	TGTGCCAGCACCCCTATTTACACCGGGGAGCTGTTTTTT
TRBJ1-5	NA	TRBV12-5	NA	CASGRGTQPQHF	TGTGCTAGTGGTCGGGGGACTCAGCCCCAGCATTTT
TRBJ2-5	NA	TRBV19	NA	CASSMTGEGPQYF	TGTGCCAGTAGTATGACAGGGGAGGGCCCCCAGTACTTC
TRBJ1-1	NA	TRBV5-1	TRBD1	CASSFGTGGTEAFF	TGCGCCAGCAGCTTCGGGACAGGGGGCACTGAAGCTTTCTTT
TRBJ2-5	NA	TRBV28	NA	CASSAGRGPRHSKTQYF	TGTGCCAGCAGTGCAGGGCGCGGACCCCGGCACAGTAAGACCCAGTACTTC
TRBJ2-4	NA	TRBV2	NA	CASSERVIQYF	TGTGCCAGCAGTGAGAGGGTCATTCAGTACTTC
TRBJ2-4	NA	TRBV10-3	NA	CAIRGARDIQYF	TGTGCCATCAGGGGGGCTAGGGACATTCAGTACTTC
TRBJ2-7	once	TRBV25-1	NA	CASSAYYEQYF	TGTGCCAGCAGTGCCTACTACGAGCAGTACTTC
TRBJ2-7	NA	TRBV5-1	TRBD1	CASSFRDSYEQYF	TGCGCCAGCAGCTTCCGGGACAGCTACGAGCAGTACTTC
TRBJ2-7	NA	TRBV5-6	TRBD1	CASSPSGAAGTVQYEQYF	TGTGCCAGCAGCCCGTCTGGGGCTGCCGGGACAGTACAGTACGAGCAGTACTTC
TRBJ2-7	NA	TRBV6-1	TRBD1	CASSPRDRPYEQYF	TGTGCCAGCAGTCCAAGGGACAGGCCCTACGAGCAGTACTTC
TRBJ2-7	NA	TRBV6-1	TRBD2	CASTLLAGSSYEQYF	TGTGCCAGCACCCTACTAGCGGGAAGCTCCTACGAGCAGTACTTC
TRBJ1-2	NA	TRBV13	NA	CASSLPSQENYGYTF	TGTGCCAGCAGCTTGCCATCACAGGAGAACTATGGCTACACCTTC
TRBJ2-7	NA	TRBV29-1	NA	CSVVGSSYEQYF	TGCAGCGTTGTTGGGAGCTCCTACGAGCAGTACTTC
TRBJ2-1	NA	TRBV25-1	NA	CASSEPDTSYNEQFF	TGTGCCAGCAGTGAACCCGACACGTCCTACAATGAGCAGTTCTTC
TRBJ1-5	NA	TRBV18	NA	CASSPQGNQPQHF	TGTGCCAGCTCACCACAGGGGAATCAGCCCCAGCATTTT
TRBJ1-4	NA	TRBV25-1	NA	CASSERQNNEKLFF	TGTGCCAGCAGTGAGCGGCAGAATAATGAAAAACTGTTTTTT
TRBJ2-5	NA	TRBV6-5	TRBD2	CASSSNTGGAQYF	TGTGCCAGCAGTTCAAATACGGGAGGCGCCCAGTACTTC
TRBJ2-7	once	TRBV13	TRBD2	CASSTSGKVEYF	TGTGCCAGCAGCACTAGCGGGAAGGTGGAGTACTTC
TRBJ2-3	NA	TRBV27	TRBD1	CASIDNRGLDTQYF	TGTGCCAGCATTGATAACAGGGGGCTCGATACGCAGTATTTT
TRBJ2-7	once	TRBV4-2	NA	CASSQDYTYEQYF	TGTGCCAGCAGCCAAGATTACACCTACGAGCAGTACTTC
TRBJ1-1	NA	TRBV6-5	NA	CASSSPGGEVNTEAFF	TGTGCCAGCAGTTCACCGGGCGGGGAAGTAAACACTGAAGCTTTCTTT